This T cell receptor (beta chain) was found in a study of shared clonotypes between healthy human individuals. About the study: Each donor contributed plates that comprised three CD4 naive, three CD4 memory, two CD8 naive and one CD8 memory.

Study results and limitations: Only blood samples were collected, and tissue repertoires likely differ. Larger estimated richness was generally recorded for naive subsets relative to memory subsets.

It was across several immunoSEQ plates that each subset's genomic DNA was evenly split. Method: immunoSEQ multiplex PCR; TCRdb's copy keeps in-frame clones and lacks some. Of millions of clones in the sample, 93% were seen once. On this clone: Its specificity is not known.

In the naive CD8 group, cells lacked CD45RO and were positively selected for CCR7, so terminally differentiated effector memory CD45RA+ cells were left out. There are 14 residues in the CDR3. V lost 7 bases, J lost 0 bases, and 6 bases stayed unmatched. Germline CDR1 reads SQVTM; CDR2 reads ANQGSEA. This sequence originates from a man aged 18 to 30 in good health. Some clones in this sample may be carry-over from other donors' samples. The chain has TRBV29-1 and TRBJ2-3; 8 bases map to TRBD1. The sequenced material came from naive CD8+ T cells from PBMCs. The CDR3 DNA reads as TGCAGCGACGGACAGGGCATAAGCACAGATACGCAGTATTTT. This gives the protein CSDGQGISTDTQYF.